Below, 16 T cell receptor beta chains from the same sample are listed, as sequenced in a study of T cell responses to AZD1222 COVID-19 vaccine. Using immunoSEQ multiplex PCR, the repertoire was profiled, and TCRdb retains in-frame clones only, with some absent. Altogether 180,000 or so clones are present, approximately 90% being singletons, with the ten largest covering 1.7%. This sample comprised peripheral blood, obtained 28 days after the second AZD1222 dose. These receptor sequences come from an adult who received the AZD1222 COVID-19 vaccine.

This chain links TRBV27 with TRBJ2-7, with TRBD1 matching over 7 bases. Trimming removed 10 bases from V and 7 bases from J; junction bases left unmatched: 16. The germline V gene encodes CDR1 MNHEY and CDR2 SMNVEV (reference sequence). This CDR3 region has 14 residues. CDR3 sequence (DNA): TGTGCCACCAACACCCGAGAGACAGGGAGTGAGCAGTACTTC. Protein product: CATNTRETGSEQYF.

The CDR3 loop is CASSRNGYSNQPQHF. CDR3 coding DNA: TGTGCCAGTAGTAGGAACGGGTATAGCAATCAGCCCCAGCATTTT. This rearrangement joins TRBV19 to TRBJ1-5; D call uncertain. Trimming shortened V by 4 bases and J by 0 bases, and 10 bases separated the two germline ends. Per germline, CDR1 LNHDA and CDR2 SQIVND (reference sequence). This CDR3 is 15 amino acids long. Full variable domain (remainder filled in from reference TRBV19 and TRBJ1-5): DGGITQSPKYLFRKEGQNVTLSCEQNLNHDAMYWYRQDPGQGLRLIYYSQIVNDFQKGDIAEGYSVSREKKESFPLTVTSAQKNPTAFYLCASSRNGYSNQPQHFGDGTRLSIL.

This CDR3 is CASSGLRLCPPGNTIYF. The CDR3 DNA is TGTGCCAGCAGTGGTTTAAGGCTTTGTCCCCCTGGAAACACCATATATTTT. The chain employs TRBV6-4 and TRBJ1-3; D gene ambiguous. Trimming cost V 4 bases and J 2 bases, with 18 bases left between them. The CDR3 runs to 17 residues. CDR1 and CDR2 from the germline V gene are MRHNA and SNTAGT.

The rearrangement uses TRBV30 and TRBJ2-7; perhaps D is TRBD1 or TRBD2 (6 bases each). The CDR3 spans 14 residues. CDR1 and CDR2 (germline): GTSNPN, SVGIG (reference sequence). Trimming shortened V by 0 bases and J by 6 bases, and 15 bases separated the two germline ends. Written as DNA, the CDR3 is TGTGCCTGGAGTGTAGGGGGGTCTAGTGTCGAGCAGTACTTC. Translating it yields CAWSVGGSSVEQYF. The complete variable domain, with remaining parts taken from reference TRBV30 and TRBJ2-7, reads SQTIHQWPATLVQPVGSPLSLECTVEGTSNPNLYWYRQAAGRGLQLLFYSVGIGQISSEVPQNLSASRPQDRQFILSSKKLLLSDSGFYLCAWSVGGSSVEQYFGPGTRLTVT.

V usage is TRBV11-2 and J usage is TRBJ2-5; TRBD2 matches at 7 bases. The CDR3 is 12 residues long. The ends lost 8 bases at V and 2 bases at J; junction bases unmatched: 2. Germline V gives CDR1 SGHAT, CDR2 FQNNGV. This CDR3 is CASGLEQETQYF. In nucleotides, the CDR3 is TGTGCCAGCGGACTAGAACAAGAGACCCAGTACTTC.

In this sample, this clone turned up once. V gene TRBV18 combines with J gene TRBJ2-3, with TRBD2 identical over 10 bases. CDR3 length: 16 amino acids. Germline lookup yields CDR1 KGHSH and CDR2 LQKENI. V lost 2 bases to trimming and J lost 1 base; unmatched junction nucleotides: 3. CDR3 sequence reads: CASSPVGTSGTDTQYF. CDR3 in DNA: TGTGCCAGCTCACCAGTAGGGACTAGCGGCACAGATACGCAGTATTTT.

A few counts support this clone. The chain combines TRBV4-3 with TRBJ1-6, with D uncertain. Deletions cut 4 bases from V and 4 bases from J, with 8 bases between. In germline, CDR1 is LGHNA, CDR2 YSLEER. The CDR3 spans 14 residues. The CDR3 protein is CASSPGSYNSPLHF. The CDR3 region has the DNA TGCGCCAGCAGCCCCGGGAGTTATAATTCACCCCTCCACTTT.

V is TRBV6-5 and J is TRBJ2-3; D ambiguous. The V end was cut by 7 bases, the J end by 1 base, with 12 bases between. In germline, CDR1 is MNHEY, CDR2 SVGAGI. The CDR3 has 14 residues. The DNA for the CDR3 is TGTGCCAGCAATATTGGCAGCGGCACAGATACGCAGTATTTT. Translation gives CASNIGSGTDTQYF.

This chain connects TRBV10-2 to TRBJ1-1, with TRBD1 as a possible D gene (5 bases). V was trimmed by 8 bases and J by 2 bases, leaving 12 bases between them. The CDR3 sequence is 13 residues long. Germline assignment: CDR1 WSHSY and CDR2 SAAADI. The DNA of the CDR3 is TGCGCCAGCGGGGACCCCACCAACACTGAAGCTTTCTTT. This encodes CASGDPTNTEAFF.

This clone was recorded a few times. The V and J genes are TRBV2 and TRBJ2-4; 7 positions match TRBD1. Trimming at V came to 6 bases and at J to 2 bases, leaving 7 bases not matched to a gene. The V gene's germline CDR1 is SNHLY and CDR2 FYNNEI. The CDR3 is 15 amino acids. CDR3 in amino acids: CASSLVQGTKNIQYF. The DNA for the CDR3 is TGTGCCAGCAGCCTAGTACAGGGGACCAAAAACATTCAGTACTTC.

J is TRBJ1-1 and V is TRBV19; 8 nucleotides line up with TRBD1. This CDR3 contains 15 residues. V shed 4 bases and J 4 bases; nucleotides not matched to a gene: 8. Germline values: CDR1 LNHDA, CDR2 SQIVND (reference sequence). The CDR3 DNA reads TGTGCCAGTAGTACCGTCTTCACAGGGGGCACTGAAGCTTTCTTT. Its translation: CASSTVFTGGTEAFF.

V usage is TRBV5-1 and J usage is TRBJ1-2; D remains unclear. The CDR3 totals 12 residues. CDR1 and CDR2 (germline): SGHRS, YFSETQ. The V end was cut by 0 bases, the J end by 6 bases, with 6 bases between. CDR3 DNA sequence: TGCGCCAGCAGCTTGGGGCAGGATGGCTACACCTTC. This sequence encodes CASSLGQDGYTF.

The chain recombines TRBV24-1 with TRBJ2-1; TRBD2 matches 9 bases. Unmatched junction bases numbered 12, after V lost 3 bases and J lost 7 bases. Germline CDR1 KGHDR, CDR2 SFDVKD. The CDR3 has 17 amino acids. The CDR3 reads CATSDPHGSGSPNEQFF. As DNA, the CDR3 is TGTGCCACCAGTGATCCGCACGGTAGCGGGAGTCCGAATGAGCAGTTCTTC.

This clone showed up just once. V gene TRBV21-1 combines with J gene TRBJ1-5. TRBV21-1 is a known pseudogene. CDR3 length equals 13 residues. The CDR3 DNA reads as TGTGCCAGCAGCCCGGGACGCAATCAGCCCCAGCATTTT. Translating gives CASSPGRNQPQHF.

The genes are TRBV2 and TRBJ1-5; possibly TRBD1 for D (6 bases). Germline CDR1 SNHLY, CDR2 FYNNEI. The CDR3 contains 14 residues. V shed 8 bases and J shed 2 bases, with 13 bases lying between them. The CDR3 loop is CASGGGGGNQPQHF. The CDR3 coding sequence is TGTGCCAGCGGGGGGGGCGGGGGCAATCAGCCCCAGCATTTT.

This clone has more than one count but fewer than ten. The CDR3 region has the DNA TGCGCCAGCAGCCAGTCGGATCAAACCTACGAGCAGTACTTC. This gives the protein CASSQSDQTYEQYF. The chain employs TRBV5-1 and TRBJ2-7, with unresolved D. The germline CDR1 and CDR2 sequences are SGHRS and YFSETQ. The CDR3 spans 14 residues. V was shortened by 4 bases and J by 2 bases, with 13 bases between the two germline ends.